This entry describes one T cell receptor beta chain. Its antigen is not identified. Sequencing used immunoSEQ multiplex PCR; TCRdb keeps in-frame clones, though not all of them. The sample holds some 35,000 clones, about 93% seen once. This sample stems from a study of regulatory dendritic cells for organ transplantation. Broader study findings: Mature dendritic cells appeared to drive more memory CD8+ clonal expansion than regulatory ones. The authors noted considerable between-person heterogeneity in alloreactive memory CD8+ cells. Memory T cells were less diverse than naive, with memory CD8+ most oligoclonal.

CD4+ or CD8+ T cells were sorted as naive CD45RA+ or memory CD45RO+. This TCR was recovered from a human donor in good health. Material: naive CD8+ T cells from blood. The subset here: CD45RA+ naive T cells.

CDR3 DNA: TGTGCCAGCAGCTTAGAGGCTAGCCCTACAGATACGCAGTATTTT. This codes for CASSLEASPTDTQYF. The chain employs TRBV7-9 and TRBJ2-3; possible D gene TRBD2, 5 bases. V was trimmed by 1 base and J by 3 bases, leaving 11 bases between them. The length of the CDR3 is 15 residues. Germline loops: CDR1 SEHNR, CDR2 FQNEAQ (reference sequence).